The 22 T cell receptor beta chains presented below share a single source sample, sequenced in a study of CD8+ T cells in alopecia areata. It was cDNA, reverse transcribed from extracted RNA, that served as the sequencing template. Assay: immunoSEQ multiplex PCR; the TCRdb copy retains only in-frame clones and omits some. The sample shows some 170,000 clones, approximately 62% of them seen only once. Sequences were derived from CD4+ T cells sorted from blood, sampled at week 0. The receptors originated from a human donor with alopecia areata.

The V and J genes are TRBV30 and TRBJ1-2; 7 bases map to TRBD1. This CDR3 contains 14 residues. Trimming removed 6 bases from V and 4 bases from J; junction bases left unmatched: 11. Germline V lookup: CDR1 GTSNPN, CDR2 SVGIG (reference sequence). CDR3 in amino acids: CACNRQGNGYGYTF. CDR3 coding DNA: TGTGCCTGTAATCGACAGGGCAATGGCTATGGCTACACCTTC. Complete variable domain (other parts from reference TRBV30 and TRBJ1-2): SQTIHQWPATLVQPVGSPLSLECTVEGTSNPNLYWYRQAAGRGLQLLFYSVGIGQISSEVPQNLSASRPQDRQFILSSKKLLLSDSGFYLCACNRQGNGYGYTFGSGTRLTVV.

In its sample, this clone was seen a few times. This chain uses TRBV7-9 with TRBJ1-6; D gene ambiguous. The CDR3 loop spans 14 amino acids. Germline V CDR1 and CDR2: SEHNR, FQNEAQ (reference sequence). V lost 2 bases, J lost 9 bases, and 11 bases lay in between. The CDR3 sequence: CASSLPLVGSPLHF. CDR3 coding DNA: TGTGCCAGCAGCTTACCTCTTGTTGGTTCACCCCTCCACTTT.

The chain combines TRBV2 with TRBJ1-2; D is undetermined. CDR1 and CDR2 from the germline V gene are SNHLY and FYNNEI. This CDR3 has 12 residues. Deletions cut 6 bases from V and 6 bases from J, with 11 bases between. The CDR3 coding sequence is TGTGCCAGCAGCGCAGGTTCTGATGGCTACACCTTC. Amino acid sequence: CASSAGSDGYTF.

The gene calls are TRBV30 and TRBJ2-7; D is unresolved. Trimming stripped 5 bases from V and 1 base from J, with 9 bases between. Germline V CDR1 and CDR2: GTSNPN, SVGIG (reference sequence). The CDR3 totals 12 residues. CDR3: CAWGRDSYEQYF. The CDR3 nucleotides read TGTGCCTGGGGAAGAGATTCCTACGAGCAGTACTTC.

This clone was observed a handful of times. Other nucleotide sequences in the sample specify the same CDR3. The chain couples TRBV30 to TRBJ2-7; D unresolved. Germline loops: CDR1 GTSNPN, CDR2 SVGIG (reference sequence). The CDR3 is 11 residues long. The V end was cut by 2 bases, the J end by 4 bases, with 6 bases between. CDR3 residues: CAWSTNYEQYF. Written as DNA, the CDR3 is TGTGCCTGGAGTACCAATTACGAGCAGTACTTC. Variable domain in full (rest from reference TRBV30 and TRBJ2-7): SQTIHQWPATLVQPVGSPLSLECTVEGTSNPNLYWYRQAAGRGLQLLFYSVGIGQISSEVPQNLSASRPQDRQFILSSKKLLLSDSGFYLCAWSTNYEQYFGPGTRLTVT.

V is TRBV19 and J is TRBJ1-5, with a possible D match to TRBD1 (5 bases). The germline V gene has CDR1 LNHDA and CDR2 SQIVND (reference sequence). The CDR3 totals 15 residues. Trimming removed 7 bases from V and 3 bases from J, with 16 bases in between. The CDR3 nucleotides read TGTGCCAGTAAGACTGGGGCCGGGATCAATCAGCCCCAGCATTTT. It encodes CASKTGAGINQPQHF.

This clone has just a few counts. This chain links TRBV14 with TRBJ2-2; D possibly corresponds to TRBD2 (6 bases). CDR1 is SGHDN and CDR2 is FVKESK in the germline V gene. This CDR3 contains 12 residues. With 7 bases removed from V and 5 bases from J, the gap between germline ends came to 8 bases. The CDR3 reads CASNRGTGELFF. The CDR3 coding sequence is TGTGCCAGCAATCGGGGGACCGGGGAGCTGTTTTTT.

This clone was seen a handful of times. V usage is TRBV6-5 and J usage is TRBJ2-1, with D possibly matching TRBD2 (7 bases). Deletions cut 5 bases from V and 5 bases from J, with 16 bases between. The CDR3 has 15 amino acids. Per the germline V gene, CDR1 is MNHEY and CDR2 is SVGAGI. The CDR3 DNA follows: TGTGCCAGCAGTCTAGGGGGGGTGGTTGACAATGAGCAGTTCTTC. Translated, it gives CASSLGGVVDNEQFF.

The rearrangement uses TRBV27 and TRBJ1-4, with 7 bases identical to TRBD1. CDR1 MNHEY and CDR2 SMNVEV come from the germline V gene (reference sequence). This CDR3 comprises 15 residues. After removal of 5 bases from V and 3 bases from J, the junction contained 6 bases not matched to a gene. In DNA form, the CDR3 reads TGTGCCAGCAGTCAGCAGGGGGTATCTAATGAAAAACTGTTTTTT. Its translation is CASSQQGVSNEKLFF. The full variable domain, in which reference TRBV27 and TRBJ1-4 provide the parts outside the CDR3, is EAQVTQNPRYLITVTGKKLTVTCSQNMNHEYMSWYRQDPGLGLRQIYYSMNVEVTDKGDVPEGYKVSRKEKRNFPLILESPSPNQTSLYFCASSQQGVSNEKLFFGSGTQLSVL.

V and J are TRBV29-1 and TRBJ1-1, with 9 bases identical to TRBD1. Trimming at V came to 6 bases and at J to 3 bases, leaving 11 bases not matched to a gene. CDR1 is SQVTM, CDR2 ANQGSEA, per germline. The CDR3 extends over 15 amino acids. The CDR3 protein is CSVNLQGAGYTEAFF. CDR3 DNA sequence: TGCAGCGTAAACTTACAGGGGGCAGGGTACACTGAAGCTTTCTTT.

The chain combines TRBV7-2 with TRBJ1-2; TRBD1 might be the D (5 bases). CDR3 length equals 12 residues. With 4 bases removed from V and 6 bases from J, the gap between germline ends came to 9 bases. CDR1 and CDR2 (germline): SGHTA, FQGNSA. The CDR3: CASSSQGHGYTF. Written as DNA, the CDR3 is TGTGCCAGCAGCTCCCAGGGTCATGGCTACACCTTC.

This clone was seen more than once but under ten times. The CDR3 nucleotides are TGCAGCGTTGAACGACTAGTAGGGTACAATGAGCAGTTCTTC. Protein: CSVERLVGYNEQFF. The J gene is TRBJ2-1, the V gene TRBV29-1; D is perhaps TRBD2 (6 bases). This CDR3 contains 14 residues. The germline V gene encodes CDR1 SQVTM and CDR2 ANQGSEA. The germline V and J ends were trimmed by 2 bases and 4 bases, with 12 bases remaining between them.

The chain recombines TRBV30 with TRBJ1-2; TRBD1 is a possible D gene (5 bases). Per germline, CDR1 GTSNPN and CDR2 SVGIG (reference sequence). This CDR3 is built from 12 residues. Deletions cut 3 bases from V and 7 bases from J, with 12 bases between. CDR3 in amino acids: CAWSTGSPGYTF. CDR3 DNA: TGTGCCTGGAGCACAGGTTCACCTGGCTACACCTTC. Complete variable domain (other parts from reference TRBV30 and TRBJ1-2): SQTIHQWPATLVQPVGSPLSLECTVEGTSNPNLYWYRQAAGRGLQLLFYSVGIGQISSEVPQNLSASRPQDRQFILSSKKLLLSDSGFYLCAWSTGSPGYTFGSGTRLTVV.

The table lists this clone with a few counts. The chain uses TRBV7-8 and TRBJ2-1; D remains unclear. The germline V gene encodes CDR1 SGHVS and CDR2 FQNEAQ. There are 13 residues in the CDR3. Deletions cut 3 bases from V and 10 bases from J, with 13 bases between. The CDR3 bases are TGTGCCAGCAGCTTGGGTGCCCAAGGGGAGCAGTTCTTC. It yields the protein CASSLGAQGEQFF.

This clone was recorded a few times. At the DNA level, this CDR3 is encoded by other sequences in the same sample as well. The chain has TRBV20-1 and TRBJ2-5; D remains ambiguous. The V end lost 3 bases, the J end lost 2 bases, and 4 bases lay between the germline ends. The CDR3 totals 11 residues. Germline CDR1 DFQATT, CDR2 SNEGSKA (reference sequence). In DNA, the CDR3 is TGCAGTGCTAGGCGACAAGAGACCCAGTACTTC. It specifies CSARRQETQYF.

The V call is TRBV6-5, the J call TRBJ1-4; D is uncertain. The ends were cut back, 4 bases at V and 0 bases at J, with 6 bases in the middle. Germline V gives CDR1 MNHEY, CDR2 SVGAGI. The CDR3 spans 14 residues. The CDR3 loop is CASSLSPTNEKLFF. CDR3 DNA: TGTGCCAGCAGTTTGTCCCCAACTAATGAAAAACTGTTTTTT.

The rearrangement uses TRBV6-5 and TRBJ2-7, with 9 bases matching TRBD2. Germline V gene lookup returns CDR1 MNHEY and CDR2 SVGAGI. J gave up 4 bases and V 2 bases, and 3 bases lay outside the gene matches. This CDR3 region has 14 residues. CDR3 sequence reads: CASSYAGGKYEQYF. Here the CDR3 DNA reads TGTGCCAGCAGTTACGCGGGGGGGAAGTACGAGCAGTACTTC.

This sequence joins TRBV5-1 and TRBJ2-1, with TRBD2 identical over 9 bases. V lost 1 base and J lost 4; bases outside the gene matches: 6. CDR1 is SGHRS and CDR2 is YFSETQ in the germline V gene. This CDR3 contains 16 residues. The CDR3 protein is CASSLSSGGSYNEQFF. The CDR3, as DNA: TGCGCCAGCAGCTTGTCGAGCGGGGGGTCATACAATGAGCAGTTCTTC.

The J gene is TRBJ2-1, the V gene TRBV7-8; TRBD1 is a possible D gene (5 bases). V lost 3 bases to trimming and J lost 6 bases, with 9 bases between them. Germline V gives CDR1 SGHVS, CDR2 FQNEAQ. The CDR3 has 13 amino acids. The CDR3 DNA is TGTGCCAGCAGCTTCTCTCAGGGCAATGAGCAGTTCTTC. Its translation is CASSFSQGNEQFF.

V is TRBV29-1 and J is TRBJ2-1; D is uncertain. Germline loops: CDR1 SQVTM, CDR2 ANQGSEA. CDR3 length: 12 residues. Deletions cut 2 bases from V and 4 bases from J, with 6 bases between. The CDR3 nucleotides are TGCAGCGTTGAAACAACTTACAATGAGCAGTTCTTC. It specifies CSVETTYNEQFF.

This clone has a single count. The chain joins TRBV6-1 to TRBJ1-6; D not certain. V was shortened by 6 bases and J by 8 bases, with 11 bases between the two germline ends. This CDR3 comprises 13 residues. Germline loops: CDR1 MNHNS, CDR2 SASEGT. The CDR3, as DNA: TGTGCCAGCAGATACAGCTTGGATTCACCCCTCCACTTT. As protein: CASRYSLDSPLHF.

This chain links TRBV27 with TRBJ2-5; 8 nucleotides line up with TRBD1. The J segment lost 2 bases and the V segment lost 3 bases, leaving 2 bases of the junction unmatched. Germline lookup yields CDR1 MNHEY and CDR2 SMNVEV (reference sequence). The CDR3 extends over 14 amino acids. CDR3 in DNA: TGTGCCAGCAGTTTCAGGGGGCCTCAAGAGACCCAGTACTTC. This sequence encodes CASSFRGPQETQYF.